Below, 20 T cell receptor beta chains from the same sample are listed, as sequenced in a study of OX40 agonist ivuxolimab in advanced cancers. The table came from immunoSEQ multiplex PCR; TCRdb's copy has only in-frame clones and leaves some out. This sample yields roughly 86,000 clones, of which about 91% are seen a single time; 2.5% to 3.5% belongs to the top ten. The sequencing here drew on CD4+ or CD8+ T cells sorted from blood, taken in a trial of the OX40 agonist ivuxolimab. Every receptor here comes from an adult with an advanced solid tumor such as melanoma, head and neck, liver or kidney cancer.

This clone was observed a single time. This sequence joins TRBV6-5 and TRBJ2-7; D is possibly TRBD1 (7 bases). V was cut by 9 bases and J by 2 bases, with 14 bases left in between. This CDR3 is built from 13 residues. From germline, CDR1 is MNHEY and CDR2 SVGAGI. CDR3: CASRTGGTYEQYF. CDR3 DNA: TGTGCCAGTCGGACAGGAGGGACCTACGAGCAGTACTTC.

The chain uses TRBV7-8 and TRBJ2-6; D is uncertain. Looked up from germline, CDR1 is SGHVS and CDR2 is FQNEAQ. CDR3 length: 18 amino acids. V lost 5 bases, J lost 4 bases, and 21 bases lay in between. CDR3: CASSPTSRISVGANVLTF. As DNA, the CDR3 is TGTGCCAGCAGCCCCACAAGCAGGATCAGCGTCGGGGCCAACGTCCTGACTTTC.

This clone was counted once. The chain is built from TRBV2 and TRBJ1-1; 7 nucleotides line up with TRBD1. V lost 7 bases and J lost 0; bases outside the gene matches: 5. Germline-derived CDR1 and CDR2 are SNHLY and FYNNEI. The CDR3 loop spans 14 amino acids. In nucleotides, the CDR3 is TGTGCCAGCACCACCCAGGGGGTGAACACTGAAGCTTTCTTT. Translating gives CASTTQGVNTEAFF.

This chain joins TRBV11-3 and TRBJ2-7, with 7 bases lining up with TRBD2. Germline loops: CDR1 SGHNT, CDR2 YENEEA. V dropped 0 bases and J dropped 5; count of bases not matched to a gene: 1. The CDR3 has 13 residues. The DNA for the CDR3 is TGTGCCAGCAGCTTAGATGGGAGGGACGAGCAGTACTTC. The encoded protein is CASSLDGRDEQYF.

The chain couples TRBV10-3 to TRBJ1-2; D uncertain. The CDR3 length is 12 residues. Germline values: CDR1 ENHRY, CDR2 SYGVKD. The V end lost 7 bases, the J end lost 5 bases, and 11 bases lay between the germline ends. DNA of the CDR3: TGTGCCATCACTAAGGATGGTTATGGCTACACCTTC. The encoded protein is CAITKDGYGYTF.

The chain combines TRBV7-2 with TRBJ2-7; TRBD1 aligns across 8 bases. The CDR3 spans 14 residues. The V segment lost 4 bases and the J segment 2 bases; nucleotides outside the gene matches: 4. The germline CDR1 and CDR2 sequences are SGHTA and FQGNSA. In nucleotides, the CDR3 is TGTGCCAGCAGCTACGGGACAGGTACCTACGAGCAGTACTTC. This gives the protein CASSYGTGTYEQYF.

The chain links TRBV19 to TRBJ2-7; the match to TRBD2 covers 7 bases. CDR1 LNHDA and CDR2 SQIVND come from the germline V gene (reference sequence). The CDR3 extends over 14 amino acids. The junction had 7 bases not matched to a gene; V was cut back by 6 bases and J by 2 bases. CDR3 nucleotide sequence: TGTGCCAGTAGGCCTAGCGGTGCTACCTACGAGCAGTACTTC. It encodes CASRPSGATYEQYF.

The chain links TRBV5-1 to TRBJ2-6, with D possibly matching TRBD1 (6 bases). The CDR3 extends over 14 amino acids. The V and J ends lost 5 bases and 0 bases respectively, with 6 bases between them. Germline CDR1 reads SGHRS; CDR2 reads YFSETQ. The DNA for the CDR3 is TGCGCCAGCAGGGACAGCTCTGGGGCCAACGTCCTGACTTTC. It encodes CASRDSSGANVLTF.

The J gene is TRBJ1-5, the V gene TRBV5-4; no firm D call. Between the trimmed V and J ends, which lost 0 bases and 10 bases, there was a span of 8 bases. The V gene's germline CDR1 is SGHNT and CDR2 YYREEE (reference sequence). CDR3 size: 12 residues. The CDR3 loop is CASSLDSGPQHF. The CDR3 DNA reads as TGTGCCAGCAGCTTGGATTCAGGCCCCCAGCATTTT.

The gene calls are TRBV28 and TRBJ1-2; D unresolved. Germline assignment: CDR1 MDHEN and CDR2 SYDVKM. The V gene lost 6 bases and the J gene lost 8 bases, with 16 bases spanning the gap. The CDR3 is 13 amino acids. The CDR3 bases are TGTGCCAGCAGGGTGAACGGGAACGGGGGCTACACCTTC. This encodes CASRVNGNGGYTF.

This sequence joins TRBV27 and TRBJ1-5; 8 bases line up with TRBD1. This CDR3 contains 14 residues. V lost 6 bases, J lost 5 bases, and 6 bases stayed unmatched. Germline V gene sequence: CDR1 MNHEY, CDR2 SMNVEV (reference sequence). The DNA of the CDR3 is TGTGCCAGCAGCGCCGGGACAGGCTATCAGCCCCAGCATTTT. It is translated as CASSAGTGYQPQHF.

About this clone: Additional DNA sequences in this sample encode the identical CDR3. This chain uses TRBV2 with TRBJ1-5, with TRBD1 matching 11 bases. The CDR3 runs 14 residues. Germline trimming cut 4 bases from V and 5 bases from J; bases unmatched to any gene: 1. CDR1 is SNHLY and CDR2 is FYNNEI in the germline V gene. CDR3 sequence (DNA): TGTGCCAGCAGTGGGACAGGGGGCGATCAGCCCCAGCATTTT. Translated: CASSGTGGDQPQHF.

The rearrangement uses TRBV7-9 and TRBJ2-1, with 10 nucleotides matching TRBD2. The CDR3 length is 17 residues. The germline V gene has CDR1 SEHNR and CDR2 FQNEAQ (reference sequence). The V and J ends lost 5 bases and 0 bases, in that order; junction bases with no gene match: 7. CDR3 coding DNA: TGTGCCAGCAGCATCTCGGGACTAGCGAGCTCCTACAATGAGCAGTTCTTC. It encodes CASSISGLASSYNEQFF. The entire variable domain, with the rest obtained from reference TRBV7-9 and TRBJ2-1, is as follows: DTGVSQNPRHKITKRGQNVTFRCDPISEHNRLYWYRQTLGQGPEFLTYFQNEAQLEKSRLLSDRFSAERPKGSFSTLEIQRTEQGDSAMYLCASSISGLASSYNEQFFGPGTRLTVL.

The chain employs TRBV16 and TRBJ1-1; possible D gene TRBD1, 6 bases. The CDR3 covers 14 residues. V lost 2 bases and J lost 1, with 8 bases in between. Germline CDR1 is KGHSY and CDR2 is FQNENV. The CDR3 protein is CASSQGGGNTEAFF. DNA for the CDR3: TGTGCCAGCAGCCAAGGGGGCGGGAACACTGAAGCTTTCTTT.

The chain has TRBV11-1 and TRBJ1-1; a possible D gene is TRBD1 (6 bases). The germline CDR1 and CDR2 sequences are SGHAT and FQDESV (reference sequence). The CDR3 extends over 14 amino acids. Trimming stripped 1 base from V and 10 bases from J, with 16 bases between. For the CDR3, the DNA is TGTGCCAGCAGCTTAGGGGCTGAGACAGGCGGAGCTTTCTTT. It encodes CASSLGAETGGAFF.

V is TRBV7-6 and J is TRBJ2-7, with D perhaps assigned TRBD1 or TRBD2 (5 bases each). With 1 base removed from V and 2 bases from J, the gap between germline ends came to 12 bases. The CDR3 has 15 amino acids. The germline CDR1 and CDR2 sequences are SGHVS and FNYEAQ. The CDR3 sequence is CASSLERKGTYEQYF. The CDR3 region has the DNA TGTGCCAGCAGCTTAGAGCGGAAGGGGACCTACGAGCAGTACTTC. Full variable domain (missing parts from reference TRBV7-6 and TRBJ2-7): GAGVSQSPRYKVTKRGQDVALRCDPISGHVSLYWYRQALGQGPEFLTYFNYEAQQDKSGLPNDRFSAERPEGSISTLTIQRTEQRDSAMYRCASSLERKGTYEQYFGPGTRLTVT.

This sequence joins TRBV2 and TRBJ2-5; 11 nucleotides align to TRBD2. The CDR3 runs 15 residues. V dropped 0 bases and J dropped 5; count of bases not matched to a gene: 2. The germline V gene has CDR1 SNHLY and CDR2 FYNNEI. The CDR3 nucleotides read TGTGCCAGCAGTGAAGCGAGACTAGCGGGGGAGACCCAGTACTTC. This encodes CASSEARLAGETQYF.

V gene TRBV14 combines with J gene TRBJ1-6; D is unresolved. CDR3 length equals 15 residues. CDR1 is SGHDN and CDR2 is FVKESK in the germline V gene. V was pared by 2 bases and J by 6 bases, with 11 bases between. The CDR3 DNA follows: TGTGCCAGCAGCCAATATGGGGATTTTAATTCACCCCTCCACTTT. Its translation: CASSQYGDFNSPLHF.

The chain joins TRBV27 to TRBJ2-1; possibly TRBD1 for D (6 bases). Trimming shortened V by 6 bases and J by 0 bases, and 15 bases separated the two germline ends. The CDR3 has 16 residues. The V gene's germline CDR1 is MNHEY and CDR2 SMNVEV (reference sequence). Written as DNA, the CDR3 is TGTGCCAGCAGCCTCTGGGACACCCTCTCCTACAATGAGCAGTTCTTC. Its protein product is CASSLWDTLSYNEQFF.

CDR3 sequence: CASSLGTGSEKLFF. DNA of the CDR3: TGCGCCAGCAGCTTAGGGACAGGGAGCGAAAAACTGTTTTTT. The chain carries TRBV5-1 and TRBJ1-4, with 9 positions matching TRBD1. The CDR3 contains 14 residues. Germline V gene lookup returns CDR1 SGHRS and CDR2 YFSETQ. V shed 2 bases and J 8 bases; nucleotides not matched to a gene: 4.